This T cell receptor beta chain was identified during a study of cytomegalovirus exposure and HLA in healthy donors. Study-wide results and caveats: The investigators catalogued 150 or so TCR beta chains as cytomegalovirus-associated. Most observed TCR sequences were rare, whereas some public TCRs were detected in many donors.

With respect to this clone: Its antigen is undetermined.

The CDR3 loop spans 17 amino acids. V gave up 8 bases and J gave up 7 bases, with 27 bases separating them. Germline V gene sequence: CDR1 MNHEY, CDR2 SMNVEV (reference sequence). Data came from immunoSEQ multiplex PCR; TCRdb stores just in-frame clones and leaves some out. The table records 300,000 or so clones, roughly 87% of them present only once. The donors belonged to the approximately 130-subject validation cohort, separate from the approximately 670-subject first cohort. This chain joins TRBV27 and TRBJ1-5, with a possible D match to TRBD1 (6 bases). Specimen: PBMCs. This receptor was identified in a man aged 30 to 39 in good health and CMV-seronegative. The CDR3: CASYQPSNRGEGQPQHF. DNA of the CDR3: TGTGCCAGCTACCAGCCATCCAATAGGGGGGAGGGGCAGCCCCAGCATTTT.